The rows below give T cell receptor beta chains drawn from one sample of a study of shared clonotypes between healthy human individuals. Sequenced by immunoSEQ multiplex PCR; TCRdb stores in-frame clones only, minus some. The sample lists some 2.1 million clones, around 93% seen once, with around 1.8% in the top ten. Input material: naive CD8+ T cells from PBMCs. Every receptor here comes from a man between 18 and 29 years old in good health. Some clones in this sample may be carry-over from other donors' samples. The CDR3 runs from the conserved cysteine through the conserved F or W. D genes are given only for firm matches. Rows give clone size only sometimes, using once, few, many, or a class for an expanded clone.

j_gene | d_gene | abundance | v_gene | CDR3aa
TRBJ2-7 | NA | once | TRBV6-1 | CASSEYWGENSYEQYF
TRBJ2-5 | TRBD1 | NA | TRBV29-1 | CSVVPTGGQETQYF
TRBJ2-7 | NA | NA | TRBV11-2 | CASSSSDPYEQYF
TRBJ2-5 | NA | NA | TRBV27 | CASSFYRDHGETQYF
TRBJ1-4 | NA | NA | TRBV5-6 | CASSLASIATNEKLFF
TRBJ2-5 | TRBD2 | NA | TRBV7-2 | CASSYPIESREGQETQYF
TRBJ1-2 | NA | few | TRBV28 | CASRSLTGIYGYTF
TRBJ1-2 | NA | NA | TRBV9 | CASSVGDRNYGYTF
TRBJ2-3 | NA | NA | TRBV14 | CASSQETLYFDTQYF
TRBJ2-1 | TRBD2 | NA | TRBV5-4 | CASIPGTGGLDEQFF
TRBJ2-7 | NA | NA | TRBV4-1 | CASSQSIAESYEQYF
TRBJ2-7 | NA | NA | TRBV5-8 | CASDRGGIYEQYF
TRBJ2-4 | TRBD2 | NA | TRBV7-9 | CASSLSPLAGANIQYF
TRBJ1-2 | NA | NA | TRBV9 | CASSTTGANYGYTF
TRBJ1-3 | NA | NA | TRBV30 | CAWSVTAGPGNTIYF
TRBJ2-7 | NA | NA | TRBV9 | CASSVFSGPYEQYF
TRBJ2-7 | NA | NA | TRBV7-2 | CASSSVLASYEQYF
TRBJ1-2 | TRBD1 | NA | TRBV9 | CASSGTGWDYGYTF
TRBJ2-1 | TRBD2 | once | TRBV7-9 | CAIIGYRAGGPFPHNEQFF
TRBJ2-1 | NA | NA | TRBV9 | CASSAGTLQFF
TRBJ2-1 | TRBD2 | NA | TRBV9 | CASSLRTSGNNEQFF
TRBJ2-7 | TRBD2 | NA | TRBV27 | CASTSGGNEQYF
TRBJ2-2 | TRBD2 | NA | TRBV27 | CASSPRGPGLAPGELFF
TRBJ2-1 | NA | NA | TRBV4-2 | CASSQVAEPSSYNEQFF
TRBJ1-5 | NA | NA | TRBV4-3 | CASRITRTSNQPQHF
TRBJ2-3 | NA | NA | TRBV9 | CASSPEVGERVVTDTQYF
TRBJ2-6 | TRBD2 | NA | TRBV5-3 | CARSSTGTTHSGANVLTF
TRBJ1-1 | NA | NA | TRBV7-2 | CASSSREITEAFF
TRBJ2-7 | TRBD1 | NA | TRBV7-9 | CASSPGQGVLRDEQYF
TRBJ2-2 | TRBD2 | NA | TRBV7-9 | CASSPPGGRIGELFF
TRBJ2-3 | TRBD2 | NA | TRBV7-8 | CASSLSREPSTDTQYF
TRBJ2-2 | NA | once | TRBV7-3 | CASSPVGFGTGELFF
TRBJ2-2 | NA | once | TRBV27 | CASSSLGTGELFF
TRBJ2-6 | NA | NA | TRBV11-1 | CASSQTGNSGANVLTF
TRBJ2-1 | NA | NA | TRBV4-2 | CASSQGGERYEQFF
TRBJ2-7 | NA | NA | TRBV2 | CASCGQSSYEQYF
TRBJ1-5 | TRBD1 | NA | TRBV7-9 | CASSPPETGTNQPQHF
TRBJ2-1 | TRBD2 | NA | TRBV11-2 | CASSWGLAGGNEQFF
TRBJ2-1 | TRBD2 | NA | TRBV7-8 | CASSSGLGTEQFF
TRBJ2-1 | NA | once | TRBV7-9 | CASSPSPGTAYNEQFF
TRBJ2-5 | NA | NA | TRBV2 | CASSEDEETQYF
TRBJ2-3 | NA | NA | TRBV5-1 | CASSLKDGGTQYF
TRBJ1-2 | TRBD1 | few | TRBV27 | CASRGRGKGGYTF
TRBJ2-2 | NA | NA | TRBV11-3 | CASSTFKSEETTNTGELFF
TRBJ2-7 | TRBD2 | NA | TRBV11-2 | CASSPKGLARTYEQYF
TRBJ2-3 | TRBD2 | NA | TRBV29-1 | CSVAPTSGSTDTQYF
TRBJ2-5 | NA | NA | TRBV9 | CASSPDVGKGETQYF
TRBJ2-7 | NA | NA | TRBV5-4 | CASSWQGYKSEQYF
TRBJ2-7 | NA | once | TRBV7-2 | CASSFHGGQLYEQYF
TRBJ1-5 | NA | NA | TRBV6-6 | CASSYVGRGNQPQHF
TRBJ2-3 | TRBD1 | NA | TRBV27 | CASSDRDRGPAGDTQYF
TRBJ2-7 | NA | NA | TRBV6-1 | CASRARVLSLYEQYF
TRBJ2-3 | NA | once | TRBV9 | CASSVSLGEMTDTQYF
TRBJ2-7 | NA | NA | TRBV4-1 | CASSPLLDGWKYF
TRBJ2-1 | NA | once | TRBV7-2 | CASSLGMLMSSYNEQFF
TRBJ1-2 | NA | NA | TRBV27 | CASRDGLYGYTF
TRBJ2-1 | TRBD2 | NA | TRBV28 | CASSWGRLAGVGEQFF
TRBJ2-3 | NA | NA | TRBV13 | CASSPAGKVPDTQYF
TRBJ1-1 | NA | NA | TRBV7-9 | CASSLVAGMNTEAFF